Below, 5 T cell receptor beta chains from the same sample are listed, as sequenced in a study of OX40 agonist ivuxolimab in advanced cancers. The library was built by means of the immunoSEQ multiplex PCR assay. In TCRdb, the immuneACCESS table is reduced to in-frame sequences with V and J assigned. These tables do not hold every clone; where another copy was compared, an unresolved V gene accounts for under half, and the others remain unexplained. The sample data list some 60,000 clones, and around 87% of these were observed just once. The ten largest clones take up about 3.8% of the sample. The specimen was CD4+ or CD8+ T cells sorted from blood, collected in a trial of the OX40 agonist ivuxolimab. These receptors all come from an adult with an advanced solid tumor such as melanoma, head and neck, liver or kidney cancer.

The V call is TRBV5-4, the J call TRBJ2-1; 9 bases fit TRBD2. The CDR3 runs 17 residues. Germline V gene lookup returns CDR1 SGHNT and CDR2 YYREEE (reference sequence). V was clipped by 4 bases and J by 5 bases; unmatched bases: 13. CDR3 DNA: TGTGCCAGCAGCCCCGACGGGGGCGGGGGGGCCCACAATGAGCAGTTCTTC. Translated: CASSPDGGGGAHNEQFF.

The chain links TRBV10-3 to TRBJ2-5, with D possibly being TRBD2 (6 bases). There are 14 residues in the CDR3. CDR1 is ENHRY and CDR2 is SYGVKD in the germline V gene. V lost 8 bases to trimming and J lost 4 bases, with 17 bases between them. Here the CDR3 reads CAIAGGDLLETQYF. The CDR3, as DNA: TGTGCCATCGCTGGCGGGGACCTCCTAGAGACCCAGTACTTC.

CDR3 loop: CASSSGFSGNTIYF. CDR3 bases: TGTGCCAGTAGTTCCGGATTCTCTGGAAACACCATATATTTT. The chain has TRBV19 and TRBJ1-3, with D unresolved. Germline V gene sequence: CDR1 LNHDA, CDR2 SQIVND (reference sequence). The CDR3 sequence is 14 residues long. V gave up 5 bases and J gave up 0 bases, with 8 bases separating them.

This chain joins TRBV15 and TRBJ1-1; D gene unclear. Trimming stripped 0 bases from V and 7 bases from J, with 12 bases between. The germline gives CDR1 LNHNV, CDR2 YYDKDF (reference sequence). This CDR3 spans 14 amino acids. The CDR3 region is CATSRENRAIEAFF. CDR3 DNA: TGTGCCACCAGCAGAGAAAACCGCGCTATTGAAGCTTTCTTT.

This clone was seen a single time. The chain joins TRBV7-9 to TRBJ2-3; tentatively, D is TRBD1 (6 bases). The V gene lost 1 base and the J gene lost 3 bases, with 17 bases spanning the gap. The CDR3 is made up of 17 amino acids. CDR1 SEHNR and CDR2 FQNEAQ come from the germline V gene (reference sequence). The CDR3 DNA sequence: TGTGCCAGCAGCTTAGGGTTCGGCAGGGGTGGAACAGATACGCAGTATTTT. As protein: CASSLGFGRGGTDTQYF.